Sequencing of this T cell receptor (beta chain) was carried out in a study of blood T cell repertoires in COVID-19 (dated by TCRdb to 2018 to 2020). Some background on the complete study: The collaborator samples originated in the United States, Italy and Spain and spanned the acute and convalescent phases of COVID-19. Deeply sampled blood TCRbeta repertoires from subjects exposed to, actively infected with, or recovered from COVID-19 were included in the dataset. The repertoires were released in a freely available public database intended as a resource for research on the immune response to SARS-CoV-2. The prospective study material was composed of cDNA or gDNA derived from T cells, B-cell-depleted T cells, or PBMCs. HLA class I and class II types, where available, came from metadata supplied by the sample provider rather than from assay-based typing. The sample metadata nearly always contained a de-identified subject ID, COVID-19 status, age in years and sex. Samples came from the ongoing ImmuneRACE study (first 160 participants) plus 1,254 subjects from 6 global collaborators.

The CDR3 has 15 amino acids, counting the end cysteine and phenylalanine. CDR3 DNA is the only sequence kept; it has 45 bases, read in frame from the first base. CDR1 is given as SGHRS and CDR2 as YFSETQ, both from the germline V gene. Cut back by 0 bases and 0 bases, the V and J ends lie 9 bases apart. Each collaborating institution followed its own protocols to collect whole blood in K2EDTA tubes. For TCRbeta analysis, collaborators shipped samples as frozen whole blood, isolated PBMCs, or DNA extracted from either of those sample types. TCRbeta CDR3 regions were amplified from genomic DNA by means of the immunoSEQ Assay, a bias-controlled multiplex PCR. The authors' analysis ran thus. The number of nucleated cells in each sample was estimated by amplification of reference gene primers within the assay. To quantify the absolute abundance of each unique TCRbeta CDR3 rearrangement, sequence reads were collapsed and filtered. For each sample, productive Simpson clonality was calculated as the square root of Simpson's diversity index over productive rearrangements. The source is immuneACCESS, and TCRdb retained only in-frame sequences with V and J called. Part of the clones is not carried over; for the studies checked, unresolved V genes explain less than half of this, and the remainder is unexplained. V, J and clone size reflect that table, while D and trimming were determined from the DNA. This sample lists some 28,000 clones; 75% to 90% were detected once. About a sixth of the sample goes to the ten largest clones.

Worth noting for this clone: Its antigen remains undetermined. Base qualities are not provided; no much larger clone lies one nucleotide away.

Broad study findings and their caveats: Clinical and demographic metadata were provided uncurated, with the amount varying by source and participant.

The clonotype originates from a man between 65 and 85 years old with active COVID-19. Sequenced input: peripheral blood. The chain is encoded by TRBV5-1 joined to TRBJ1-1, with the D gene too uncertain to name. The DNA sequence is given as TGCGCCAGCAGCTTGGATGCAGCGATGAACACTGAAGCTTTCTTT. Its translation reads: CASSLDAAMNTEAFF.